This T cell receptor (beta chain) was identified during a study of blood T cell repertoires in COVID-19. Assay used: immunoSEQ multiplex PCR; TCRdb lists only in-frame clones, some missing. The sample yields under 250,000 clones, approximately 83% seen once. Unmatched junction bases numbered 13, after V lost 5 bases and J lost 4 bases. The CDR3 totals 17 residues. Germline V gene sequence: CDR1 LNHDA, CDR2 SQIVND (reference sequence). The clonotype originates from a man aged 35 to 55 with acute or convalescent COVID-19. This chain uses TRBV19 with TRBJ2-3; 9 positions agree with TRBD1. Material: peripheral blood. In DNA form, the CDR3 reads TGTGCCAGTAGTCCGTGGAGGGACAGGGCAAGGGCAGATACGCAGTATTTT. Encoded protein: CASSPWRDRARADTQYF. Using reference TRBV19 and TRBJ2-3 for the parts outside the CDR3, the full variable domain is DGGITQSPKYLFRKEGQNVTLSCEQNLNHDAMYWYRQDPGQGLRLIYYSQIVNDFQKGDIAEGYSVSREKKESFPLTVTSAQKNPTAFYLCASSPWRDRARADTQYFGPGTRLTVL.